A selection of T cell receptor beta chains follows, all from one sample in a study of T-cell reconstitution after alpha-beta-depleted transplantation in children. TCRdb called the PCR reads again in MiXCR, with one record for every CDR3 protein. The data contain roughly 100,000 distinct CDR3 sequences, roughly 8.4% of them singletons. This material consisted of PBMCs from the stem cell graft donor, taken from the stem cell graft. The receptors were sampled from a human donor who donated a stem cell graft to a child with congenital amegakaryocytic thrombocytopenia. The CDR3 runs from the conserved cysteine through the conserved F or W. The D gene is left open where the match is weak. Expanded clones get a size class; other rows say once, few or many, or leave the size out.

clone_size j_call v_call d_call cdr3_aa cdr3_nt
many TRBJ1-1 TRBV5-1 TRBD1 CASSSTGGDTEAFF TGCGCCAGCAGCTCAACAGGGGGGGACACTGAAGCTTTCTTT
few TRBJ1-1 TRBV29-1 TRBD1 CSVGHRGTEAFF TGCAGCGTCGGCCACAGGGGCACTGAAGCTTTCTTT
many TRBJ2-1 TRBV20-1 NA CSALGPGSSYNEQFF TGCAGTGCTCTAGGGCCAGGGAGCTCCTACAATGAGCAGTTCTTC
many TRBJ1-4 TRBV20-1 NA CSASSQFTDEKLFF TGCAGTGCTAGTTCACAATTCACGGATGAAAAACTGTTTTTT
many TRBJ2-2 TRBV10-3 TRBD2 CAISELGLAGPTTGELFF TGTGCCATCAGTGAGTTGGGACTAGCGGGACCGACCACCGGGGAGCTGTTTTTT
NA TRBJ2-3 TRBV3-1 NA CASSQEPLAADTQYF TGTGCCAGCAGCCAAGAACCACTAGCCGCAGATACGCAGTATTTT
NA TRBJ1-1 TRBV7-8 NA CASSLDRIEAFF TGTGCCAGCAGCTTAGACCGCATTGAAGCTTTCTTT
many TRBJ1-4 TRBV7-2 NA CASSLYGGGEKLFF TGTGCCAGCAGCTTATACGGGGGTGGTGAAAAACTGTTTTTT
many TRBJ2-3 TRBV7-2 NA CASSLRAVGDTQYF TGTGCCAGCAGCTTAAGGGCGGTGGGAGATACGCAGTATTTT
medium-sized TRBJ2-3 TRBV28 TRBD2 CASSRLAGVLVTQYF TGTGCCAGCAGTCGACTAGCGGGGGTGTTGGTTACGCAGTATTTT
many TRBJ2-7 TRBV7-2 NA CASSPRTVSYEQYF TGTGCCAGCAGCCCCCGGACGGTATCTTACGAGCAGTACTTC
many TRBJ1-6 TRBV5-1 TRBD1 CASSLTDRGNSPLHF TGCGCCAGCAGCTTGACCGACAGGGGAAATTCACCCCTCCACTTT
many TRBJ2-5 TRBV28 NA CASSLLTGRVEYF TGTGCCAGCAGTTTACTAACAGGGAGGGTTGAGTACTTC
many TRBJ1-2 TRBV12-3/TRBV12-4 TRBD1 CASSPGTGEAHGYTF TGTGCCAGCAGTCCGGGGACAGGGGAAGCGCATGGCTACACCTTC
many TRBJ2-1 TRBV13 NA CASSRDSYYNEQFF TGTGCCAGCAGCCGCGACTCGTACTACAATGAGCAGTTCTTC
many TRBJ2-1 TRBV3-1 NA CASSQDNGVYNEQFF TGTGCCAGCAGCCAAGATAACGGGGTCTACAATGAGCAGTTCTTC
many TRBJ2-1 TRBV9 TRBD2 CASSESGGATYNEQFF TGTGCCAGCAGCGAAAGCGGGGGGGCGACATACAATGAGCAGTTCTTC
NA TRBJ1-1 TRBV21-1 NA CASIPLTEAFF TGTGCCAGCATACCCCTGACTGAAGCTTTCTTT
many TRBJ2-3 TRBV18 NA CASSPLGLPSTDTQYF TGTGCCAGCTCACCACTCGGACTACCTAGCACAGATACGCAGTATTTT
NA TRBJ2-1 TRBV20-1 NA CSAEDYNEQFF TGCAGTGCTGAGGACTACAATGAGCAGTTCTTC
many TRBJ2-5 TRBV7-2 NA CASSLVNHQETQYF TGTGCCAGCAGCTTAGTGAACCACCAAGAGACCCAGTACTTC
many TRBJ2-1 TRBV20-1 NA CSAPVPAGSSYNEQFF TGCAGTGCCCCCGTGCCGGCGGGGAGTTCCTACAATGAGCAGTTCTTC
NA TRBJ1-1 TRBV7-9 TRBD1 CASSLRQGLTEAFF TGTGCCAGCAGCTTACGACAGGGTCTCACTGAAGCTTTCTTT
many TRBJ2-3 TRBV5-1 NA CASSFGGDTQYF TGCGCCAGCAGCTTCGGGGGAGATACGCAGTATTTT
many TRBJ1-1 TRBV12-3/TRBV12-4 NA CASSFSGGRNTEAFF TGTGCCAGCAGTTTCTCGGGGGGGAGGAACACTGAAGCTTTCTTT
many TRBJ2-6 TRBV29-1 NA CSVDSGANVLTF TGCAGCGTTGATTCCGGGGCCAACGTCCTGACTTTC
NA TRBJ2-5 TRBV2 NA CASSEARIKTQYF TGTGCCAGCAGTGAAGCGCGGATAAAGACCCAGTACTTC
many TRBJ1-2 TRBV5-1 NA CASSLMNNYGYTF TGCGCCAGCAGCTTGATGAACAACTATGGCTACACCTTC
few TRBJ1-2 TRBV28 TRBD1 CASTRDRDLGYTF TGTGCCAGCACCCGGGACAGGGACCTTGGCTACACCTTC
many TRBJ1-4 TRBV5-1 TRBD1 CASSPAGQEHEKLFF TGCGCCAGCAGCCCAGCGGGACAGGAGCATGAAAAACTGTTTTTT
many TRBJ2-3 TRBV5-1 TRBD1 CASNHNRGSDTQYF TGCGCCAGCAACCATAACAGGGGTTCGGATACGCAGTATTTT
many TRBJ2-1 TRBV20-1 TRBD1 CSARDADRTGGVEQFF TGCAGTGCTAGAGATGCTGACCGGACAGGGGGCGTTGAGCAGTTCTTC
many TRBJ1-6 TRBV18 NA CASSDRDLVSPLHF TGTGCCAGCTCAGACCGGGACCTAGTATCACCCCTCCACTTT
NA TRBJ2-1 TRBV29-1 NA CSVPGISIDEQFF TGCAGCGTTCCAGGGATATCTATCGATGAGCAGTTCTTC
few TRBJ2-5 TRBV3-1 NA CASSQAVDRRTEETQYF TGTGCCAGCAGCCAAGCGGTGGACCGAAGAACAGAAGAGACCCAGTACTTC
many TRBJ2-7 TRBV6-2/TRBV6-3 NA CASNQGREQYF TGTGCCAGCAACCAAGGGCGAGAGCAGTACTTC
NA TRBJ1-1 TRBV12-3/TRBV12-4 NA CASSLLGGGREAFF TGTGCCAGCAGTTTATTGGGGGGAGGTAGGGAAGCTTTCTTT
many TRBJ2-7 TRBV12-3/TRBV12-4 NA CASSSGGPVGEQYF TGTGCCAGCAGTTCGGGGGGCCCGGTGGGGGAGCAGTACTTC
many TRBJ1-2 TRBV5-1 TRBD1 CASSLGDRVDLNYGYTF TGCGCCAGCAGCTTGGGGGACAGGGTAGACCTTAACTATGGCTACACCTTC
many TRBJ2-3 TRBV4-2 TRBD2 CASSQVLAGVTDTQYF TGTGCCAGCAGCCAGGTCCTAGCGGGAGTAACAGATACGCAGTATTTT
few TRBJ1-2 TRBV12-3/TRBV12-4 TRBD1 CASSSETGPYGYTF TGTGCCAGCAGTTCGGAGACAGGGCCCTATGGCTACACCTTC
many TRBJ2-5 TRBV5-1 NA CASRPGGQETQYF TGCGCCAGCCGGCCCGGAGGCCAAGAGACCCAGTACTTC
many TRBJ1-1 TRBV20-1 TRBD1 CSARGQGIEAFF TGCAGTGCTAGGGGACAGGGGATTGAAGCTTTCTTT
few TRBJ2-1 TRBV7-9 NA CASSNPGAEQFF TGTGCCAGCAGCAACCCGGGAGCGGAGCAGTTCTTC
many TRBJ1-3 TRBV5-1 NA CASSSVFGSGNTIYF TGCGCCAGCAGCTCCGTCTTCGGATCTGGAAACACCATATATTTT
many TRBJ1-3 TRBV5-1 NA CASSFRTANSGNTIYF TGCGCCAGCAGCTTTCGGACAGCAAACTCTGGAAACACCATATATTTT
NA TRBJ2-4 TRBV11-2 NA CASSFDVPLGTENIQYF TGTGCCAGCAGCTTTGATGTCCCCCTGGGCACAGAAAACATTCAGTACTTC
many TRBJ2-3 TRBV6-2/TRBV6-3 NA CASSYGSFGTQYF TGTGCCAGCAGTTATGGTTCGTTCGGTACGCAGTATTTT
medium-sized TRBJ2-2 TRBV12-3/TRBV12-4 TRBD2 CASRLLAGGSGELFF TGTGCCAGCAGGTTACTAGCGGGAGGTTCAGGGGAGCTGTTTTTT
NA TRBJ1-3 TRBV11-2 NA CASSRDGYTIYF TGTGCCAGCAGCCGAGATGGTTACACCATATATTTT
many TRBJ1-2 TRBV6-1 NA CASSPGHRAGYTF TGTGCCAGCAGCCCAGGCCACAGGGCTGGCTACACCTTC
medium-sized TRBJ2-3 TRBV25-1 TRBD1 CASSDDSDRGPDTQYF TGTGCCAGCAGTGACGATTCGGACAGGGGGCCAGATACGCAGTATTTT
many TRBJ2-7 TRBV30 NA CAWRRRDFPVGQYF TGTGCCTGGAGACGACGGGACTTCCCGGTCGGGCAGTACTTC
many TRBJ1-5 TRBV5-1 NA CASSPGTSSNQPQHF TGCGCCAGCAGCCCCGGGACTTCGAGCAATCAGCCCCAGCATTTT